This T cell receptor (beta chain) was recorded in a study of T cells expressing NK-cell markers. General study findings and limits: NKG2C+ dominant clonotypes from several donors made up about 1.0-7.5% of CD8+ T cells. Among a handful of donors, these clonotypes also ranked first in the CD3+CD56-NKG2C+ fraction.

A remark on this clonotype: Its antigen is currently unknown.

5'RACE template switching built TCR beta cDNA with unique molecular identifiers. TCRdb reprocessed the 5' RACE reads, with one entry per CDR3 protein and no DNA. The sample holds 300,000 to 500,000 distinct CDR3 sequences. The CDR3 has 14 residues. Germline CDR1 and CDR2: SNHLY and FYNNEI. The material sequenced was blood T cells: a sorted CD56 or NKG2C T cell subset, CD4+ or CD8+ T cells, or bulk PBMC T cells (not recorded which). This chain uses TRBV2 with TRBJ2-1. The sequence derives from a woman aged 45 to 65 in good health. The CDR3: CASDRATRSNEQFF.